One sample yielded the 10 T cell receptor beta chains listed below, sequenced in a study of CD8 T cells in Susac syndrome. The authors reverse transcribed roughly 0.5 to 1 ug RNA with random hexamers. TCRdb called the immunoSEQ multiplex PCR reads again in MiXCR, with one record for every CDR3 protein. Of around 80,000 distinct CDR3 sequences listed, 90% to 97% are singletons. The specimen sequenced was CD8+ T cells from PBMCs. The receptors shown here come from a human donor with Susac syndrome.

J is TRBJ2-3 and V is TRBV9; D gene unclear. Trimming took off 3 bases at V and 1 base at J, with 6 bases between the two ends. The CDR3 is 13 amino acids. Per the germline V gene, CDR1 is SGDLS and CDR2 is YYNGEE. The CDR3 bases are TGTGCCAGCAGCGACGAGGGCACAGATACGCAGTATTTT. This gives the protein CASSDEGTDTQYF.

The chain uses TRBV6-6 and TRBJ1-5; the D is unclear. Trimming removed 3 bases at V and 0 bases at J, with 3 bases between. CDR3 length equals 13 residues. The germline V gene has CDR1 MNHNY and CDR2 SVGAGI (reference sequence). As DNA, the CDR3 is TGTGCCAGCAGTTATTTTAGCAATCAGCCCCAGCATTTT. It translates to CASSYFSNQPQHF.

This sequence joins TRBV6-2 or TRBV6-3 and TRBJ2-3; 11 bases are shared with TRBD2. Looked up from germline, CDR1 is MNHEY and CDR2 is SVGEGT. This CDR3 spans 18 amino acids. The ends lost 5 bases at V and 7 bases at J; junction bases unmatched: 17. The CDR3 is CASSPLTTTSGSVNTQYF. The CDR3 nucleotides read TGTGCCAGCAGTCCTCTAACTACTACTAGCGGGAGCGTAAATACGCAGTATTTT.

The CDR3 region has the DNA TGCGCCAGCAGCCAAGTATTGCACAGCTCCTACAATGAGCAGTTCTTC. Its protein is CASSQVLHSSYNEQFF. J is TRBJ2-1 and V is TRBV4-3; D uncertain. V dropped 1 base and J dropped 0 bases, with 10 bases sitting between them. The germline V gene encodes CDR1 LGHNA and CDR2 YSLEER. This CDR3 spans 16 amino acids.

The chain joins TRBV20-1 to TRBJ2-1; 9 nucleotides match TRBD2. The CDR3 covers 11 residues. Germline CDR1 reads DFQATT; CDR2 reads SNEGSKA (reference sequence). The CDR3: CGGLAGNEQFF. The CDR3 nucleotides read TGCGGGGGACTAGCTGGGAATGAGCAGTTCTTC.

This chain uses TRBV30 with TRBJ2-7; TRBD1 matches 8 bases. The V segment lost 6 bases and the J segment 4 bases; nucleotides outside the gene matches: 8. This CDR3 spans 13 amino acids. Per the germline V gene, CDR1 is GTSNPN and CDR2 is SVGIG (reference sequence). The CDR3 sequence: CACTGTGLYEQYF. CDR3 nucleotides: TGTGCCTGTACCGGGACAGGCCTTTACGAGCAGTACTTC.

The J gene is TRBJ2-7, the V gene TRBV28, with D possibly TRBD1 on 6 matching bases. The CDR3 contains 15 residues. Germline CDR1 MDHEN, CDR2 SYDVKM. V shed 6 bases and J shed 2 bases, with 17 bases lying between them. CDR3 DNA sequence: TGTGCCAGCAGACCTCCGGGACACCCTCCCTACGAGCAGTACTTC. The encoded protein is CASRPPGHPPYEQYF.

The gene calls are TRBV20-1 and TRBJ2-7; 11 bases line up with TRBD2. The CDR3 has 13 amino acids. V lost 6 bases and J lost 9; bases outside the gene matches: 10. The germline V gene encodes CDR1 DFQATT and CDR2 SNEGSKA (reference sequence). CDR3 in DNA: TGCAGTGCAACCGGGACTAGCGGAGCCCTGCAGTACTTC. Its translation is CSATGTSGALQYF.

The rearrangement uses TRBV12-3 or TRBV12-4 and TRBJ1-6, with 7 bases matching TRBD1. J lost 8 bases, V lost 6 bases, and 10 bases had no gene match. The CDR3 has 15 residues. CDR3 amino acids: CASSPHRGRDSPLHF. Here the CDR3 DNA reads TGTGCCAGCAGCCCTCACAGGGGTAGGGATTCACCCCTCCACTTT.

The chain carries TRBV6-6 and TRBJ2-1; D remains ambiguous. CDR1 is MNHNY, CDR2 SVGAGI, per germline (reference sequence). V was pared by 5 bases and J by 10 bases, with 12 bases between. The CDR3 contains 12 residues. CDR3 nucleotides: TGTGCCAGCAGTGTATCCCGGGCAGAGCAGTTCTTC. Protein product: CASSVSRAEQFF.